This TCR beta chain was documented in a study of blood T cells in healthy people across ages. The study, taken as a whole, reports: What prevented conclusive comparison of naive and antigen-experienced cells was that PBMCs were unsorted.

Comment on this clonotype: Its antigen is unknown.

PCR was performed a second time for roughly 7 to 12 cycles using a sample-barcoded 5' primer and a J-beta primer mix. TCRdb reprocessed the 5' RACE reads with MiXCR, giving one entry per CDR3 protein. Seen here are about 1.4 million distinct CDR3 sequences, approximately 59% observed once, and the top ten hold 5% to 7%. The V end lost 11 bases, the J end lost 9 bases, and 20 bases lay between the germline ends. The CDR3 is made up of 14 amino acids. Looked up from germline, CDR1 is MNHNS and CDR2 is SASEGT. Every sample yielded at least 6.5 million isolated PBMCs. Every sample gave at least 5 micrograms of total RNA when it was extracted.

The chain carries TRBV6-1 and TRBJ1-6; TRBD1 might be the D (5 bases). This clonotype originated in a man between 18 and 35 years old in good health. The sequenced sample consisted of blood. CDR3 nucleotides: TGTGCCCTTACACGGCAGGGAGGAAGTTCACCCCTCCACTTT. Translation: CALTRQGGSSPLHF.